This T cell receptor (beta chain) was documented in a study of cytotoxic CD8 clonotypes in ibrutinib-treated CLL. Overall study findings and caveats: Clonality increased at ibrutinib response, then returned toward baseline at progression. Sample timing was unmatched between remission and later-progressing patients; lymph nodes unstudied.

On this clone: Its antigen is currently unknown.

Using immunoSEQ multiplex PCR, the repertoire was profiled, and TCRdb retains in-frame clones only, with some absent. The sample contains 65,000 to 85,000 clones, roughly 85% of which appear only once. This material consisted of PBMCs, taken after 24 months of ibrutinib treatment. The receptor was isolated from a human donor with chronic lymphocytic leukemia.

The CDR3 loop reads CASSPERAPYNEQFF. The CDR3 DNA reads TGTGCCAGCTCACCAGAGAGGGCCCCCTACAATGAGCAGTTCTTC. The chain carries TRBV18 and TRBJ2-1; perhaps TRBD2 as D (5 bases). From germline, CDR1 is KGHSH and CDR2 LQKENI. This CDR3 has 15 amino acids. V lost 2 bases to trimming and J lost 2 bases, with 10 bases between them.